This T cell receptor (beta chain) was profiled in a study of shared clonotypes between healthy human individuals. On the study more broadly: Plates per donor: three CD4 naive, three CD4 memory, two CD8 naive, one CD8 memory.

Terminally differentiated effector memory CD45RA+ cells were excluded from the naive CD8 cells, which were CD45RO-negative and positively selected for CCR7. All of the donors resided in Nashville, Tennessee, and each was a Caucasian adult. About this clone itself: The sample holds other DNA sequences that translate to the same CDR3.

This CDR3 contains 12 residues. V dropped 2 bases and J dropped 3 bases, with 5 bases sitting between them. Germline assignment: CDR1 MGHRA and CDR2 YSYEKL. TCRdb's table, derived via immunoSEQ multiplex PCR, lists solely in-frame clones and lacks some. The sample has hundreds of thousands of clones, 90% to 95% seen once. Sequenced sample: naive CD8+ T cells sorted from blood. This chain joins TRBV4-1 and TRBJ2-7, with D unclear. This receptor was identified in a man aged 25-45 years in good health. The CDR3 nucleotides read TGCGCCAGCAGCCAATCCGGCTACGAGCAGTACTTC. This encodes CASSQSGYEQYF.